The text below deals with one T cell receptor (beta chain). This specimen belongs to a study of Ad26.COV2.S vaccination and SARS-CoV-2 variants. Background on the study: Each vaccinee took Ad26.COV2.S intramuscularly, once or twice 56 days apart.

In germline, CDR1 is SGHTA, CDR2 FQGNSA. V lost 5 bases, J lost 8 bases, and 13 bases lay in between. CDR3 length equals 13 residues. Data came from immunoSEQ multiplex PCR; TCRdb stores just in-frame clones and leaves some out. The data show about 350,000 clones, 88% seen once. Treatment indicated: some 19 received Ad26.COV2.S at low or high dose, single or two shots; about 5 received placebo; per-sample allocation not given. Sampling was performed 63 days after the first vaccine or placebo injection. Whoever gave the sample was an adult aged 18-55 years in Boston. Wuhan-strain spike was delivered by a replication-incompetent Ad26 vector.

The receptor was isolated from a person between 18 and 65 years old who received the Ad26.COV2.S COVID-19 vaccine or a placebo. This chain links TRBV7-2 with TRBJ2-1; possibly TRBD1 for D (5 bases). The material was peripheral blood, obtained in a trial of Ad26.COV2.S vaccine versus placebo. The CDR3 sequence: CASSLRAGHEQFF. The CDR3 region has the DNA TGTGCCAGCAGCCTGCGAGCAGGGCATGAGCAGTTCTTC.